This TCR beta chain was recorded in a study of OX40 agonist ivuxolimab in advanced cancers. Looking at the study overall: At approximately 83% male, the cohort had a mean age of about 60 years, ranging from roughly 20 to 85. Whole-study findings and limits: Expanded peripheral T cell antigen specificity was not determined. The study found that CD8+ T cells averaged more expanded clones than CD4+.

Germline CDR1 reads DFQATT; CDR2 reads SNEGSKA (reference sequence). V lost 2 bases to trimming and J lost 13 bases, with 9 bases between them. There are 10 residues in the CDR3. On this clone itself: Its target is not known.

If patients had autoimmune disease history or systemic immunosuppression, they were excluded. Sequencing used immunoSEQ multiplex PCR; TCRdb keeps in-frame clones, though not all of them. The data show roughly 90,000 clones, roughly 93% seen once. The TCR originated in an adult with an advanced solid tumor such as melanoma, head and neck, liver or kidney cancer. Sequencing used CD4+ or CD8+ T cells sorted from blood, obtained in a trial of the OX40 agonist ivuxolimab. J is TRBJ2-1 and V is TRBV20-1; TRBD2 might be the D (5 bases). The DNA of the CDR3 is TGCAGTGCTAGATCGGGGAGTCAGTTCTTC. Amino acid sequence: CSARSGSQFF.